Below, 14 T cell receptor beta chains from the same sample are listed, as sequenced in a study of PD-1 blockade in mismatch repair-deficient tumors. Produced via immunoSEQ multiplex PCR; TCRdb's table is partial and in-frame only. This table has some 97,000 clones, 82% appearing once. This sample comprised peripheral blood, obtained roughly 35 weeks after starting pembrolizumab. The receptor source for this set is an adult with mismatch repair-deficient cancer.

V gene TRBV28 combines with J gene TRBJ2-7; the match to TRBD1 covers 7 bases. The CDR3 extends over 19 amino acids. Germline CDR1 reads MDHEN; CDR2 reads SYDVKM. V lost 3 bases to trimming and J lost 4 bases; unmatched junction nucleotides: 21. CDR3: CASSFGSTSTQGFSYEQYF. The CDR3 DNA sequence: TGTGCCAGCAGTTTCGGGTCAACTTCCACACAGGGGTTTTCGTACGAGCAGTACTTC.

This chain links TRBV5-4 with TRBJ1-5; D ambiguous. This CDR3 is built from 14 residues. Trimming shortened V by 0 bases and J by 1 base, and 5 bases separated the two germline ends. The germline gives CDR1 SGHNT, CDR2 YYREEE (reference sequence). The CDR3 here is CASSLVGSNQPQHF. CDR3 DNA sequence: TGTGCCAGCAGCTTGGTCGGGAGCAATCAGCCCCAGCATTTT.

The V gene is TRBV4-2, the J gene TRBJ1-1; D gene ambiguous. The germline V gene encodes CDR1 LGHNA and CDR2 YNFKEQ. This CDR3 is 16 amino acids long. Trimming removed 4 bases from V and 1 base from J, with 16 bases in between. The CDR3 bases are TGTGCCAGCAGCCCCGACCCCGGGCAGCCGAACACTGAAGCTTTCTTT. Residues: CASSPDPGQPNTEAFF.

The CDR3: CASSFQGDIQYF. Here the CDR3 DNA reads TGCGCCAGCAGCTTCCAGGGTGACATTCAGTACTTC. The V gene is TRBV5-1, the J gene TRBJ2-4; weak D call: TRBD1 (5 bases). CDR3 length equals 12 residues. Per the germline V gene, CDR1 is SGHRS and CDR2 is YFSETQ. With 2 bases removed from V and 8 bases from J, the gap between germline ends came to 8 bases.

J is TRBJ2-2 and V is TRBV30, with D tentatively TRBD2 (5 bases). Per the germline V gene, CDR1 is GTSNPN and CDR2 is SVGIG (reference sequence). CDR3 length equals 13 residues. The ends were cut back, 0 bases at V and 7 bases at J, with 9 bases in the middle. The CDR3 DNA reads TGTGCCTGGAGTGTACGGAGCGGCGGGGAGCTGTTTTTT. This sequence encodes CAWSVRSGGELFF.

The genes are TRBV6-1 and TRBJ2-7; D is undetermined. The V gene's germline CDR1 is MNHNS and CDR2 SASEGT. With 3 bases removed from V and 0 bases from J, the gap between germline ends came to 9 bases. CDR3 length: 14 residues. The CDR3 region is CASSDLPFSYEQYF. The CDR3 bases are TGTGCCAGCAGTGATCTTCCCTTCTCCTACGAGCAGTACTTC.

The chain links TRBV4-3 to TRBJ2-1; 13 bases align to TRBD2. The germline CDR1 and CDR2 sequences are LGHNA and YSLEER. CDR3 length equals 17 residues. V lost 5 bases and J lost 0; bases outside the gene matches: 4. The CDR3 DNA reads as TGCGCCAGCAGCTTACGGACTAGCGGGAGCTCCTACAATGAGCAGTTCTTC. This codes for CASSLRTSGSSYNEQFF.

V and J are TRBV2 and TRBJ1-1; D remains ambiguous. Germline lookup yields CDR1 SNHLY and CDR2 FYNNEI. V gave up 6 bases and J gave up 8 bases, with 13 bases separating them. There are 12 residues in the CDR3. The CDR3 protein is CASRYGEGEAFF. The CDR3, as DNA: TGTGCCAGCAGGTACGGAGAAGGAGAAGCTTTCTTT.

This CDR3 is CASSPRTEMNTEAFF. The CDR3 nucleotides are TGTGCCAGCAGCCCCCGGACAGAGATGAACACTGAAGCTTTCTTT. The rearrangement uses TRBV7-2 and TRBJ1-1, with D possibly being TRBD1 (6 bases). Germline V gene data show CDR1 as SGHTA and CDR2 as FQGNSA. Trimming stripped 5 bases from V and 0 bases from J, with 13 bases between. The CDR3 totals 15 residues.

The J gene is TRBJ1-5, the V gene TRBV5-5; D might be TRBD1 (5 bases). Per germline, CDR1 SGHKS and CDR2 YYEKEE (reference sequence). Trimming stripped 6 bases from V and 7 bases from J, with 20 bases between. This CDR3 region has 15 residues. CDR3 amino acids: CASTTQPGIGQPQHF. CDR3 nucleotides: TGTGCCAGCACCACCCAACCAGGGATAGGCCAGCCCCAGCATTTT.

The gene calls are TRBV19 and TRBJ1-5, with D maybe TRBD1 (5 bases). The CDR3 runs to 13 residues. V shed 5 bases and J shed 5 bases, with 10 bases lying between them. Per germline, CDR1 LNHDA and CDR2 SQIVND (reference sequence). CDR3 protein: CASSVGADQPQHF. CDR3 in DNA: TGTGCCAGTAGTGTCGGGGCTGATCAGCCCCAGCATTTT.

This clone was seen just once. The rearrangement uses TRBV7-3 and TRBJ2-1, with TRBD2 as a possible D gene (5 bases). Germline V gene data show CDR1 as SGHTA and CDR2 as FQGTGA. V was clipped by 5 bases and J by 10 bases, with 12 bases between them. The CDR3 extends over 12 amino acids. The CDR3 DNA is TGTGCCAGCAGCAACACGGGAAGGGAGCAGTTCTTC. It specifies CASSNTGREQFF.

This chain links TRBV18 with TRBJ1-3; unclear D gene. CDR3 size: 14 residues. Germline CDR1 is KGHSH and CDR2 is LQKENI. V dropped 3 bases and J dropped 0 bases, with 6 bases sitting between them. CDR3 residues: CASSPSDSGNTIYF. The CDR3 DNA reads TGTGCCAGCTCACCCTCAGACTCTGGAAACACCATATATTTT.

This chain links TRBV13 with TRBJ2-7; D might be TRBD2 (5 bases). The CDR3 contains 13 residues. In germline, CDR1 is PRHDT, CDR2 FYEKMQ (reference sequence). Trimming removed 1 base from V and 1 base from J, with 5 bases in between. In DNA, the CDR3 is TGTGCCAGCAGCTTAGCGGGGTCCTACGAGCAGTACTTC. This encodes CASSLAGSYEQYF.